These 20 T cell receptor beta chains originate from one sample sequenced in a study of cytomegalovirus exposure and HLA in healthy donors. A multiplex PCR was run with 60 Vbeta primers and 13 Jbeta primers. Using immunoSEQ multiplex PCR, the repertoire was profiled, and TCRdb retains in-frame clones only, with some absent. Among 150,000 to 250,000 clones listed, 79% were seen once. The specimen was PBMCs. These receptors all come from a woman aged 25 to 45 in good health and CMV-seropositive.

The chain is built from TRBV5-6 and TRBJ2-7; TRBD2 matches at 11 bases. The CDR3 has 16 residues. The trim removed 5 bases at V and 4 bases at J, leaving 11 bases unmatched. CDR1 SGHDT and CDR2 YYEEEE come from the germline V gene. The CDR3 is CASRLWGTSGSYEQYF. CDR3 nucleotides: TGTGCCAGCAGACTCTGGGGTACTAGCGGGAGTTACGAGCAGTACTTC.

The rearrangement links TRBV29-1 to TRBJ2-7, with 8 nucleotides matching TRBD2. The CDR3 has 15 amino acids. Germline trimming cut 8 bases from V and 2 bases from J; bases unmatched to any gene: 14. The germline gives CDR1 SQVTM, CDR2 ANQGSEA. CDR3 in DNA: TGCAGCCACCCGGCGTCTAGCGGGTGCGCCTACGAGCAGTACTTC. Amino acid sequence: CSHPASSGCAYEQYF.

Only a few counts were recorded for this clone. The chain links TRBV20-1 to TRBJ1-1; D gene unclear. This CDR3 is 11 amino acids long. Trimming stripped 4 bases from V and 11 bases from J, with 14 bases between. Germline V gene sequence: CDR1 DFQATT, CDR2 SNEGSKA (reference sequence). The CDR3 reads CSATKTGRAFF. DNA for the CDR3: TGCAGTGCTACTAAAACTGGGAGGGCTTTCTTT.

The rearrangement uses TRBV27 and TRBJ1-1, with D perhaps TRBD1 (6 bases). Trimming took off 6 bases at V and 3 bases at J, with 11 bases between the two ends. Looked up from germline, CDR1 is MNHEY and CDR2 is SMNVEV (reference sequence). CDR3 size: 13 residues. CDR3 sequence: CASRRGPHTEAFF. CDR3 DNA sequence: TGTGCCAGCAGGCGGGGGCCCCACACTGAAGCTTTCTTT.

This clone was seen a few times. CDR3 protein: CASSVDNTGRQYF. The CDR3 DNA reads as TGTGCCAGCAGCGTAGACAATACGGGGAGGCAGTACTTC. The chain carries TRBV9 and TRBJ2-7, with D perhaps TRBD2 (5 bases). Trimming took off 0 bases at V and 9 bases at J, with 13 bases between the two ends. CDR3 length: 13 residues. Germline CDR1 and CDR2: SGDLS and YYNGEE. The whole variable domain, filled in from reference TRBV9 and TRBJ2-7, reads DSGVTQTPKHLITATGQRVTLRCSPRSGDLSVYWYQQSLDQGLQFLIQYYNGEERAKGNILERFSAQQFPDLHSELNLSSLELGDSALYFCASSVDNTGRQYFGPGTRLTVT.

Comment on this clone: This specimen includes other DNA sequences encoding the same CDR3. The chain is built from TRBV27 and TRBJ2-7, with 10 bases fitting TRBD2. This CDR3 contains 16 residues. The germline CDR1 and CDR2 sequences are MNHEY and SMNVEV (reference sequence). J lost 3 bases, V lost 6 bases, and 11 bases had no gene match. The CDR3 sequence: CASSFTPGLANYEQYF. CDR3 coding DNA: TGTGCCAGCAGCTTCACGCCGGGACTAGCGAACTACGAGCAGTACTTC.

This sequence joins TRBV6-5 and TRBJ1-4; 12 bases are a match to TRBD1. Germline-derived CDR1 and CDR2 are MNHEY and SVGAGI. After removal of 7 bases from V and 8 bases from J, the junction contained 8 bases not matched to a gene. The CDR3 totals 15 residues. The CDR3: CASTRSGTGGEKLFF. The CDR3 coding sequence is TGTGCCAGCACTCGATCGGGGACAGGGGGCGAAAAACTGTTTTTT.

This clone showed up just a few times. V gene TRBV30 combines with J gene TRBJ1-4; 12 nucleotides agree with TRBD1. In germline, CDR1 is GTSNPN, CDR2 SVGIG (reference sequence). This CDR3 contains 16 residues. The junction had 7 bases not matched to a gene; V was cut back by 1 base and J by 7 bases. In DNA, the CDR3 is TGTGCCTGGAGTGGGGACAGGGGGCGATGGGGTGAAAAACTGTTTTTT. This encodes CAWSGDRGRWGEKLFF.

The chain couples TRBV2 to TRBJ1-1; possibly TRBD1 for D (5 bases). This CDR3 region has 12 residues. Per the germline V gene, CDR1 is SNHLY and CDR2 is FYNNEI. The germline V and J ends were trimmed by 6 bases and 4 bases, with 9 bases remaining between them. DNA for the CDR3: TGTGCCAGCAGCGTTCAGGGCACTGAAGCTTTCTTT. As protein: CASSVQGTEAFF.

The CDR3 region has the DNA TGTGCCAGCAGCCCCCGAGGGGACAGGGACTACTCTGGGGCCAACGTCCTGACTTTC. Its protein product is CASSPRGDRDYSGANVLTF. The chain uses TRBV7-9 and TRBJ2-6; the match to TRBD1 covers 9 bases. Germline V gene sequence: CDR1 SEHNR, CDR2 FQNEAQ (reference sequence). After removal of 5 bases from V and 0 bases from J, the junction contained 11 bases not matched to a gene. CDR3 size: 19 residues.

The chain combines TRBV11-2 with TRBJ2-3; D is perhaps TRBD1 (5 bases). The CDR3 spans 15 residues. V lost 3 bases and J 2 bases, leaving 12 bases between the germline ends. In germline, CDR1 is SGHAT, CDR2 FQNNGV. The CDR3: CASSFSQGFTDTQYF. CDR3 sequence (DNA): TGTGCCAGCAGCTTTTCCCAGGGATTCACAGATACGCAGTATTTT.

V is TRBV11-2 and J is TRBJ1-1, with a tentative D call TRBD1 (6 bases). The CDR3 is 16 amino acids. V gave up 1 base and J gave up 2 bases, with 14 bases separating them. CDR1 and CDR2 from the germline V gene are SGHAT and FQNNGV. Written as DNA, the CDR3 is TGTGCCAGCAGCTTAGTGGGGGCCCCTCGTAACACTGAAGCTTTCTTT. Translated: CASSLVGAPRNTEAFF.

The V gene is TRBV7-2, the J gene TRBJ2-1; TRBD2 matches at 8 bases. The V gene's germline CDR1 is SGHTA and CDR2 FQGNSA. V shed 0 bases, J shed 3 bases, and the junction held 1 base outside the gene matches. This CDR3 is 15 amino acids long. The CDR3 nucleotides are TGTGCCAGCAGCTTAGCAGCGGGAGACTACAATGAGCAGTTCTTC. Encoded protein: CASSLAAGDYNEQFF.

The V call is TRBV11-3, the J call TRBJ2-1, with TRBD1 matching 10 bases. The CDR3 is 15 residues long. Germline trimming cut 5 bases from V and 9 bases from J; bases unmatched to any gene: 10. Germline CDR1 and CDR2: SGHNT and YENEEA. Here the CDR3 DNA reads TGTGCCAGCAGCCCCCAGGGACAGGGGTGGGGTGAGCAGTTCTTC. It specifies CASSPQGQGWGEQFF.

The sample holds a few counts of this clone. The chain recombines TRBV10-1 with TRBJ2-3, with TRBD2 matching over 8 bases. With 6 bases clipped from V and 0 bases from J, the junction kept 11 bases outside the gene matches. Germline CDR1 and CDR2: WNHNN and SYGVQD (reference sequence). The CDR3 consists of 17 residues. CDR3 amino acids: CASSLDYGGGSTDTQYF. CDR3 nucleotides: TGCGCCAGCAGCTTAGACTACGGCGGGGGGAGCACAGATACGCAGTATTTT.

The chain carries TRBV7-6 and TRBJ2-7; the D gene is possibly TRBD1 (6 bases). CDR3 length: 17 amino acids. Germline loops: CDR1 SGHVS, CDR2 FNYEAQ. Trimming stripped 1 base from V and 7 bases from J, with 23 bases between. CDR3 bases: TGTGCCAGCAGCTTAGTGGGTATCGAGACAGGATATAATGAGCAGTACTTC. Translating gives CASSLVGIETGYNEQYF.

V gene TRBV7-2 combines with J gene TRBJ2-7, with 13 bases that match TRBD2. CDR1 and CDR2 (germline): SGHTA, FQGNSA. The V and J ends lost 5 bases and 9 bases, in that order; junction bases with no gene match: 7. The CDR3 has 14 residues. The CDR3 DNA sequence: TGTGCCAGCAGCCCAACTAGCGGGGGGGCCGGGCAGTACTTC. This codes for CASSPTSGGAGQYF. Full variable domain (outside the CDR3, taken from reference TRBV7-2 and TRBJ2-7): GAGVSQSPSNKVTEKGKDVELRCDPISGHTALYWYRQSLGQGLEFLIYFQGNSAPDKSGLPSDRFSAERTGGSVSTLTIQRTQQEDSAVYLCASSPTSGGAGQYFGPGTRLTVT.

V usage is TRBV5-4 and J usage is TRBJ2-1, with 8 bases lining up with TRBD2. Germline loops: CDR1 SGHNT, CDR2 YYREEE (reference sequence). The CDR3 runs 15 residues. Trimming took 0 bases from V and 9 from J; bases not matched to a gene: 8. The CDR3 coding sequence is TGTGCCAGCAGCTTGGGGCGGGGGGTCGTTGGTGAGCAGTTCTTC. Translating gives CASSLGRGVVGEQFF. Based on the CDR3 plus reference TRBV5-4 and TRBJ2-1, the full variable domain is ETGVTQSPTHLIKTRGQQVTLRCSSQSGHNTVSWYQQALGQGPQFIFQYYREEENGRGNFPPRFSGLQFPNYSSELNVNALELDDSALYLCASSLGRGVVGEQFFGPGTRLTVL.

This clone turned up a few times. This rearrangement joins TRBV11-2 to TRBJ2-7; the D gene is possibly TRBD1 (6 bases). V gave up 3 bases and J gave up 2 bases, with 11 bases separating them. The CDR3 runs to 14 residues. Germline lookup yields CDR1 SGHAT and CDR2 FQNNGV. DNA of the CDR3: TGTGCCAGCAGCTTGCACAGGGATGCCTACGAGCAGTACTTC. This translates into CASSLHRDAYEQYF.

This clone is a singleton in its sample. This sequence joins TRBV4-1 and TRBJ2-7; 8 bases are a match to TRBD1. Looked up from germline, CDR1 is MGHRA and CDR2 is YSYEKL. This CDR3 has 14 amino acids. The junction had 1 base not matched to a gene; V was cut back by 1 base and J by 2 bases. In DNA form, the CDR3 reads TGCGCCAGCAGCCAAGGGACAGGGACCTACGAGCAGTACTTC. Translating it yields CASSQGTGTYEQYF.